This TCR beta chain was captured in a study of shared clonotypes between healthy human individuals. At least ten counts were recorded for this clone. Clones were read by immunoSEQ multiplex PCR, and TCRdb kept only the in-frame ones, dropping some. The sample yields 640,000 or so clones, roughly 78% seen once. The V and J ends lost 6 bases and 9 bases, in that order; junction bases with no gene match: 12. Germline-derived CDR1 and CDR2 are SGHTA and FQGTGA. This CDR3 is built from 15 residues. The material sequenced was memory CD4+ T cells sorted from blood. Subset denoted: CD45RA-negative fraction. This chain links TRBV7-3 with TRBJ2-1, with TRBD1 identical over 9 bases. The source of this sequence is a woman aged 25 to 39 in good health. The CDR3 protein is CASSHRDRVFGEQFF. The CDR3 DNA reads TGTGCCAGCAGTCACCGGGACAGGGTGTTCGGTGAGCAGTTCTTC.